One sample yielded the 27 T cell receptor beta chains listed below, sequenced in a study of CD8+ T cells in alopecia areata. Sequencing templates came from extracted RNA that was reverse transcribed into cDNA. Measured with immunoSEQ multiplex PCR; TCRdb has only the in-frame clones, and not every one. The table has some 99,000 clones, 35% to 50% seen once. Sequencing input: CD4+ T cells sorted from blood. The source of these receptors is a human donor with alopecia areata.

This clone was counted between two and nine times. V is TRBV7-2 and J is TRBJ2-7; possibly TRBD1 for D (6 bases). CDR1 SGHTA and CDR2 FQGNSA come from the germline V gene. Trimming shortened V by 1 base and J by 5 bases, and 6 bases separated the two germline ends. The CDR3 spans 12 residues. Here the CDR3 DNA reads TGTGCCAGCAGCTTAGAGGGGGACGAGCAGTACTTC. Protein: CASSLEGDEQYF.

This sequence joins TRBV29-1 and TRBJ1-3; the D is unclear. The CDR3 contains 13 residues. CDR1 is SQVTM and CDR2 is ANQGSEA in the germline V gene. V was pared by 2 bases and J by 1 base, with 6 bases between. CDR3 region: CSVESDSGNTIYF. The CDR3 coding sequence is TGCAGCGTTGAATCGGATTCTGGAAACACCATATATTTT.

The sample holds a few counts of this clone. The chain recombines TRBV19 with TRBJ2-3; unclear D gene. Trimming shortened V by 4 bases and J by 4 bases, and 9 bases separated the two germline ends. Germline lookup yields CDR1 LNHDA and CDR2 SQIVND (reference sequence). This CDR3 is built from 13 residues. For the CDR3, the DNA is TGTGCCAGTAGTACAGGCCTCGCAGATACGCAGTATTTT. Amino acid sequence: CASSTGLADTQYF.

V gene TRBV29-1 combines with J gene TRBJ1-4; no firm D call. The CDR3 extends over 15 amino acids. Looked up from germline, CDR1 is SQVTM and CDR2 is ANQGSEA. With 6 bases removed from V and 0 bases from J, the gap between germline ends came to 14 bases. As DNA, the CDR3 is TGCAGCGTAGCACCGCAGGAGTCAACTAATGAAAAACTGTTTTTT. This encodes CSVAPQESTNEKLFF.

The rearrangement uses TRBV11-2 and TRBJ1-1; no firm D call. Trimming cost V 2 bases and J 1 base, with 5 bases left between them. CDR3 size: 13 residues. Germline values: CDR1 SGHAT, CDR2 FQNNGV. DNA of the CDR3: TGTGCCAGCAGCTTATGGGGGAACACTGAAGCTTTCTTT. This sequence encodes CASSLWGNTEAFF.

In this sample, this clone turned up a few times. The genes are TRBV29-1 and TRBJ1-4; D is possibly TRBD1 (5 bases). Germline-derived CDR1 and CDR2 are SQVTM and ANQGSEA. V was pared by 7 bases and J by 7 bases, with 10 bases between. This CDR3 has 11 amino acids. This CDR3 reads CSAGGAEKLFF. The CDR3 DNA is TGCAGCGCGGGAGGGGCTGAAAAACTGTTTTTT.

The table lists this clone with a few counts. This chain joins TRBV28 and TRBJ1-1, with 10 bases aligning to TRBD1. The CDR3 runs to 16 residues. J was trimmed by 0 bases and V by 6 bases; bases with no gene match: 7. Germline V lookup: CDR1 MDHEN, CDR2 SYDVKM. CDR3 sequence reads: CASRSTGGGVNTEAFF. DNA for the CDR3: TGTGCCAGCAGATCGACAGGGGGCGGGGTGAACACTGAAGCTTTCTTT.

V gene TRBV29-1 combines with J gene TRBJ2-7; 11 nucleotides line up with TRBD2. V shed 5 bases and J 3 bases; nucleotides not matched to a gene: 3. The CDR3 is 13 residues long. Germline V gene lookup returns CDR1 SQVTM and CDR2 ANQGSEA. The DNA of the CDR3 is TGCAGCGTTAGGACTAGCGGGCACTACGAGCAGTACTTC. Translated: CSVRTSGHYEQYF.

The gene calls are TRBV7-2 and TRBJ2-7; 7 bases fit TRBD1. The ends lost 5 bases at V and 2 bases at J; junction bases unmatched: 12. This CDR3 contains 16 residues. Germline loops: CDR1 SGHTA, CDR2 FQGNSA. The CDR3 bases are TGTGCCAGCAGCCCCCTGAAGAGGACAGGTACCTACGAGCAGTACTTC. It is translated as CASSPLKRTGTYEQYF.

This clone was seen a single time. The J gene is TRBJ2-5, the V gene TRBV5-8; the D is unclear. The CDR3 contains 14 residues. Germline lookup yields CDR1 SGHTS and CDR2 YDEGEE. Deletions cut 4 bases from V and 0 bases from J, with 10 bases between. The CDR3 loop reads CASSPLQNQETQYF. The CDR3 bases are TGTGCCAGCAGCCCTTTACAGAACCAAGAGACCCAGTACTTC.

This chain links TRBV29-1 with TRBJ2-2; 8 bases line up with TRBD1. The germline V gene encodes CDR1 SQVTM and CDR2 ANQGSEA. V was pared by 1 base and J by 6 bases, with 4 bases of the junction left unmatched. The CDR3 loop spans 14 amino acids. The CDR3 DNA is TGCAGCGTTGAAGGGGCAGGGGGCTCCGGGGAGCTGTTTTTT. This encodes CSVEGAGGSGELFF.

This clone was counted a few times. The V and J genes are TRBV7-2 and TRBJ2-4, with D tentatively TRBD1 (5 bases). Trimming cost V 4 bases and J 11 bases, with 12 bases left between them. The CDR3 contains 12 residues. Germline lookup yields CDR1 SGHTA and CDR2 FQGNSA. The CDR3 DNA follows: TGTGCCAGCAGCTCAGAGACAGCCGTTCAGTACTTC. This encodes CASSSETAVQYF.

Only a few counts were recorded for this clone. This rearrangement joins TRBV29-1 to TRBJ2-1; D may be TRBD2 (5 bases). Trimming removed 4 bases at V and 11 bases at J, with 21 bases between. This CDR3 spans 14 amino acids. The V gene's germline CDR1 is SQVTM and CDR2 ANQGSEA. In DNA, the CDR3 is TGCAGCGTTGCTTTGGTTATGGACTGGCCCCAGCAGTTCTTC. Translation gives CSVALVMDWPQQFF.

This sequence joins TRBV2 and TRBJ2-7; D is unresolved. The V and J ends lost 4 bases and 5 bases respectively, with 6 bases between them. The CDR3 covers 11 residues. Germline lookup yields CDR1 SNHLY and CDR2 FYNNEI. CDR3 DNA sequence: TGTGCCAGCAGTGGTACGCACGAGCAGTACTTC. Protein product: CASSGTHEQYF.

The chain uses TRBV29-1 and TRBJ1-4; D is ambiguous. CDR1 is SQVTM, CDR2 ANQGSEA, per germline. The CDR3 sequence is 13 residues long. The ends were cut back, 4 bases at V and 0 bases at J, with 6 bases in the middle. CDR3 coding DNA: TGCAGCGTTGGGCCGGCAACTAATGAAAAACTGTTTTTT. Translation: CSVGPATNEKLFF.

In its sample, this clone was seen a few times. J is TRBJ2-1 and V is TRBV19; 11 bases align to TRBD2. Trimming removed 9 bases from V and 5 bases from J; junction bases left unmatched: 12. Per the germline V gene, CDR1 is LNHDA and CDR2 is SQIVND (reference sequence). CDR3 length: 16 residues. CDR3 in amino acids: CARKPSGGTIHNEQFF. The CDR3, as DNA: TGTGCCAGAAAGCCTAGCGGGGGGACTATACACAATGAGCAGTTCTTC.

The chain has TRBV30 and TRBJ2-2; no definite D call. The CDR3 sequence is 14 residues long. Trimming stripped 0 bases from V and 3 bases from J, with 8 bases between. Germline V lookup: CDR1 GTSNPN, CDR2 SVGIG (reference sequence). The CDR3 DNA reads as TGTGCCTGGAGTGTATCTCGGGACACCGGGGAGCTGTTTTTT. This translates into CAWSVSRDTGELFF. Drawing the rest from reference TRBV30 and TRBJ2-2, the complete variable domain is SQTIHQWPATLVQPVGSPLSLECTVEGTSNPNLYWYRQAAGRGLQLLFYSVGIGQISSEVPQNLSASRPQDRQFILSSKKLLLSDSGFYLCAWSVSRDTGELFFGEGSRLTVL.

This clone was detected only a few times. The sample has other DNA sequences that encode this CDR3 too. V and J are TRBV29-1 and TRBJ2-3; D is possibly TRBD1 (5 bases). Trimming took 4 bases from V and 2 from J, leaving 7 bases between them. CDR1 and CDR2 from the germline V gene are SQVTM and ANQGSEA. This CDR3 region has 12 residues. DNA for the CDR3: TGCAGCGTTGGGGGCCCCACAGATACGCAGTATTTT. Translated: CSVGGPTDTQYF.

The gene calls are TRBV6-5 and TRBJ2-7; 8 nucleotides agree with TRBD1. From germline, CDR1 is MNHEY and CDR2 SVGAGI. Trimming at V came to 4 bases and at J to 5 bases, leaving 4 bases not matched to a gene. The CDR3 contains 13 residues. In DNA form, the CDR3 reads TGTGCCAGCAGTTCAGGACAGGGCCACGAGCAGTACTTC. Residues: CASSSGQGHEQYF.

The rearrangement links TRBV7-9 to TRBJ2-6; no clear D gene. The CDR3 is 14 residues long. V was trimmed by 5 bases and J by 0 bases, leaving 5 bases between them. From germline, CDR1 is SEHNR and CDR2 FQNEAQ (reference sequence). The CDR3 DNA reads TGTGCCAGCAGCCCCTCCTCTGGGGCCAACGTCCTGACTTTC. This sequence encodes CASSPSSGANVLTF.

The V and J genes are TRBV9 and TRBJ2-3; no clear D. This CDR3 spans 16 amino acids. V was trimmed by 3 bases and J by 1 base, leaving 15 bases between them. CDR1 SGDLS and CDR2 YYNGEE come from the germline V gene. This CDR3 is CASSAYESPRTDTQYF. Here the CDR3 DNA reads TGTGCCAGCAGCGCCTACGAGTCGCCTCGCACAGATACGCAGTATTTT.

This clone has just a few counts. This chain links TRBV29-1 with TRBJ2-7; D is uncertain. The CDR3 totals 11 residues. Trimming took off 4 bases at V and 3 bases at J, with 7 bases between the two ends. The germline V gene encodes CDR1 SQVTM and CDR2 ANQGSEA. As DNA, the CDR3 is TGCAGCGTTGGAGAGAACTACGAGCAGTACTTC. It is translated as CSVGENYEQYF.

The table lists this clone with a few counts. CDR3 coding DNA: TGCAGCGTTGAAAGGCTGGGTAGCTTTGGCACCGGGGAGCTGTTTTTT. Translated, it gives CSVERLGSFGTGELFF. The rearrangement links TRBV29-1 to TRBJ2-2; D is uncertain. Deletions cut 2 bases from V and 4 bases from J, with 17 bases between. CDR3 length equals 16 residues. Germline V gene sequence: CDR1 SQVTM, CDR2 ANQGSEA.

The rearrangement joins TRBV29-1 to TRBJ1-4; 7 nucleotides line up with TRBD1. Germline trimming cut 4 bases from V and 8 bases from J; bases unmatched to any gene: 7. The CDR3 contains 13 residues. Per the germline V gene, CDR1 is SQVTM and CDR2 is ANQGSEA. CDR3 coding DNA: TGCAGCGTTGGTGTTCCAGGGGGGGAAAAACTGTTTTTT. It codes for CSVGVPGGEKLFF. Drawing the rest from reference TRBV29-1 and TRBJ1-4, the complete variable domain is SAVISQKPSRDICQRGTSLTIQCQVDSQVTMMFWYRQQPGQSLTLIATANQGSEATYESGFVIDKFPISRPNLTFSTLTVSNMSPEDSSIYLCSVGVPGGEKLFFGSGTQLSVL.

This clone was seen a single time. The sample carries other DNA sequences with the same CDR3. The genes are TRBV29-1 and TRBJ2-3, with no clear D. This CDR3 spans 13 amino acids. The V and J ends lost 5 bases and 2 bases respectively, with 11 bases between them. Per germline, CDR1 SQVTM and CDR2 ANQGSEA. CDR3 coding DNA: TGCAGCGTTAGGACGGTGCTCACAGATACGCAGTATTTT. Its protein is CSVRTVLTDTQYF.

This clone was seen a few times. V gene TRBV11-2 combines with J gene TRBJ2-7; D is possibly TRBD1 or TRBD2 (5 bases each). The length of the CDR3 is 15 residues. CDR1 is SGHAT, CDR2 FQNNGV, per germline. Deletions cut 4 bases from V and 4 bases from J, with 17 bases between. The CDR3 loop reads CASSSGPGGPYEQYF. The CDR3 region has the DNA TGTGCCAGCAGCTCGGGGCCCGGCGGACCATACGAGCAGTACTTC.

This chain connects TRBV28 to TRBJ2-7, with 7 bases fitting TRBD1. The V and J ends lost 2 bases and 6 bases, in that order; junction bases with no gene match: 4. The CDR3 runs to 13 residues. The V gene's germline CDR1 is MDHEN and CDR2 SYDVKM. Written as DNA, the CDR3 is TGTGCCAGCAGTTTAGCAGGGGACAGCGAGCAGTACTTC. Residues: CASSLAGDSEQYF.